This TCR beta chain was identified during a study of T cell responses to AZD1222 COVID-19 vaccine. Profiling relied on immunoSEQ multiplex PCR, and the TCRdb table lists in-frame clones only, not all of them. The sample lists about 73,000 clones, roughly nine tenths seen once, with about 1.3% in the top ten. Of note for this clone: Antigen: not known.

V shed 0 bases and J shed 2 bases, with 8 bases lying between them. The CDR3 is 14 amino acids. The V gene's germline CDR1 is ENHRY and CDR2 SYGVKD. Broader study findings: Mapped onto spike, vaccine-associated CD4 TCRs spanned it and were dominant at 160-218 and 743-854. White British ancestry dominated among donors, who included more females, and clonal diversity was possibly underestimated.

The sample in question was peripheral blood, obtained 28 days after the second AZD1222 dose. J is TRBJ2-7 and V is TRBV10-3; the D is unclear. This sequence originates from an adult who received the AZD1222 COVID-19 vaccine. This CDR3 reads CAISESTRTYEQYF. The CDR3 DNA follows: TGTGCCATCAGTGAGTCGACCCGAACCTACGAGCAGTACTTC.